This TCR beta chain was captured by sequencing in a study of T cell responses to AZD1222 COVID-19 vaccine. CDR3 length: 12 residues. Trimming stripped 7 bases from V and 5 bases from J, with 15 bases between. Looked up from germline, CDR1 is SQVTM and CDR2 is ANQGSEA. About this clone itself: The antigen is not known.

The study's findings and limits: In all cases, repertoires were sampled only after the peak T cell response. There were mostly white British donors and more females than males, and clonal diversity was possibly underestimated.

Sequencing used immunoSEQ multiplex PCR; TCRdb keeps in-frame clones, though not all of them. The sample has 120,000 or so clones; approximately 88% are singletons. The rearrangement uses TRBV29-1 and TRBJ2-7; D is perhaps TRBD2 (7 bases). The sequence came from an adult in good health. The sequencing used peripheral blood, collected on day 0 of AZD1222 vaccination. For the CDR3, the DNA is TGCAGCGGAAGTAGGGGGGGAGACGAGCAGTACTTC. Its translation: CSGSRGGDEQYF.